A single sample gave rise to the 24 T cell receptor beta chains below, sequenced in a study of OX40 agonist ivuxolimab in advanced cancers. Generated by immunoSEQ multiplex PCR, the TCRdb table keeps only in-frame clones and is missing some. The table has roughly 70,000 clones, roughly 80% seen once; the top ten hold about 0.4%. The starting material was CD4+ or CD8+ T cells sorted from blood, obtained in a trial of the OX40 agonist ivuxolimab. Receptors were obtained from an adult with an advanced solid tumor such as melanoma, head and neck, liver or kidney cancer.

Regarding this clone: At the DNA level, this CDR3 is encoded by other sequences in the same sample as well. The V gene is TRBV18, the J gene TRBJ2-3; no definite D call. V lost 3 bases, J lost 4 bases, and 8 bases lay in between. The CDR3 runs to 13 residues. Germline V CDR1 and CDR2: KGHSH, LQKENI. The CDR3, as DNA: TGTGCCAGCTCACCCTCGAGCCCAGATACGCAGTATTTT. As protein: CASSPSSPDTQYF.

The genes are TRBV28 and TRBJ2-1, with D uncertain. CDR3 length equals 15 residues. The V end was cut by 6 bases, the J end by 4 bases, with 16 bases between. Germline CDR1 MDHEN, CDR2 SYDVKM. The CDR3 region has the DNA TGTGCCAGCAGAGGCAGTGGCTATGCTTACAATGAGCAGTTCTTC. This encodes CASRGSGYAYNEQFF.

This clone was detected only once. A junction boundary mismatches the germline segment, possibly from a read error. The J gene is TRBJ2-1, the V gene TRBV18; either TRBD1 or TRBD2 may supply D (5 bases each). The CDR3 covers 12 residues. The germline V gene encodes CDR1 KGHSH and CDR2 LQKENI. The CDR3 here is CASSPQDALGVF. The CDR3 nucleotides read TGTGCCAGCTCACCACAGGACGCATTGGGGGTCTTC.

V is TRBV12-2 and J is TRBJ1-5; TRBD1 is the table's D call and was not checked against the DNA. TRBV12-2 corresponds to a pseudogene. There are 14 residues in the CDR3. The CDR3 spells CASRLATGGQPQHF. The DNA of the CDR3 is TGTGCAAGTCGCTTAGCAACAGGTGGGCAGCCCCAGCATTTT.

In this sample, this clone turned up a few times. The chain recombines TRBV18 with TRBJ1-6, with TRBD1 matching over 7 bases. The CDR3 length is 15 residues. Per the germline V gene, CDR1 is KGHSH and CDR2 is LQKENI. The junction had 3 bases not matched to a gene; V was cut back by 2 bases and J by 5 bases. CDR3 bases: TGTGCCAGCTCACCAGGGACAGCCAATAATTCACCCCTCCACTTT. Its protein product is CASSPGTANNSPLHF. The full variable domain, with the rest looked up from reference TRBV18 and TRBJ1-6, is NAGVMQNPRHLVRRRGQEARLRCSPMKGHSHVYWYRQLPEEGLKFMVYLQKENIIDESGMPKERFSAEFPKEGPSILRIQQVVRGDSAAYFCASSPGTANNSPLHFGNGTRLTVT.

This clone turned up a few times. The chain joins TRBV4-1 to TRBJ1-2; no reliable D call. The CDR3 loop spans 14 amino acids. Germline assignment: CDR1 MGHRA and CDR2 YSYEKL. V was cut by 1 base and J by 1 base, with 7 bases left in between. The CDR3: CASSQGGVNYGYTF. The CDR3, as DNA: TGCGCCAGCAGCCAAGGAGGTGTTAACTATGGCTACACCTTC.

The CDR3 is CASSRDKNTEAFF. The CDR3 DNA reads TGTGCCAGCAGTAGAGACAAGAACACTGAAGCTTTCTTT. The genes are TRBV2 and TRBJ1-1; D call uncertain. The germline gives CDR1 SNHLY, CDR2 FYNNEI. This CDR3 is 13 amino acids long. V was clipped by 5 bases and J by 1 base, with 8 bases between them.

The rearrangement uses TRBV7-2 and TRBJ2-1; 11 bases are a match to TRBD2. The CDR3 spans 15 residues. Germline V gene data show CDR1 as SGHTA and CDR2 as FQGNSA. V shed 1 base, J shed 7 bases, and the junction held 3 bases outside the gene matches. The DNA for the CDR3 is TGTGCCAGCAGCTTAGTTAGCGGGGGGGCGAATGAGCAGTTCTTC. Residues: CASSLVSGGANEQFF.

The genes are TRBV7-9 and TRBJ1-2, with 12 bases aligning to TRBD1. The CDR3 is 16 residues long. J gave up 6 bases and V 5 bases, and 10 bases lay outside the gene matches. Germline CDR1 and CDR2: SEHNR and FQNEAQ (reference sequence). CDR3 sequence: CASSRTGTGGGNGYTF. The CDR3, as DNA: TGTGCCAGCAGCCGAACCGGGACAGGGGGCGGGAATGGCTACACCTTC.

The V gene is TRBV7-9, the J gene TRBJ2-2, with a possible D match to TRBD1 (5 bases). V was pared by 7 bases and J by 0 bases, with 15 bases between. Germline CDR1 SEHNR, CDR2 FQNEAQ (reference sequence). The CDR3 is 16 amino acids. The CDR3 here is CASITGYSANTGELFF. The CDR3 nucleotides read TGTGCCAGCATCACAGGATACTCCGCGAACACCGGGGAGCTGTTTTTT. Together with reference TRBV7-9 and TRBJ2-2, the CDR3 gives the full variable domain: DTGVSQNPRHKITKRGQNVTFRCDPISEHNRLYWYRQTLGQGPEFLTYFQNEAQLEKSRLLSDRFSAERPKGSFSTLEIQRTEQGDSAMYLCASITGYSANTGELFFGEGSRLTVL.

V and J are TRBV7-8 and TRBJ1-2; 9 bases match TRBD1. The germline V gene has CDR1 SGHVS and CDR2 FQNEAQ. The CDR3 totals 16 residues. The V and J ends lost 5 bases and 7 bases, in that order; junction bases with no gene match: 14. The DNA of the CDR3 is TGTGCCAGCAGCCCCTCCGGTATACAGGGGGCGCTTGGCTACACCTTC. Protein product: CASSPSGIQGALGYTF.

The chain is built from TRBV6-1 and TRBJ2-7; D is perhaps TRBD1 (6 bases). Trimming removed 5 bases at V and 1 base at J, with 12 bases between. The germline CDR1 and CDR2 sequences are MNHNS and SASEGT. The CDR3 spans 14 residues. The chain's CDR3 is CASSPRTDSYEQYV. CDR3 coding DNA: TGTGCCAGCAGTCCAAGGACAGATTCCTACGAGCAGTACGTC.

This chain joins TRBV7-9 and TRBJ1-4; no definite D call. Germline assignment: CDR1 SEHNR and CDR2 FQNEAQ (reference sequence). The CDR3 length is 15 residues. Trimming shortened V by 1 base and J by 3 bases, and 9 bases separated the two germline ends. The CDR3: CASSLGSTANEKLFF. The CDR3 DNA reads TGTGCCAGCAGCTTAGGTTCGACGGCTAATGAAAAACTGTTTTTT.

The chain uses TRBV7-9 and TRBJ2-7; 8 bases fit TRBD1. This CDR3 spans 14 amino acids. The germline V gene encodes CDR1 SEHNR and CDR2 FQNEAQ (reference sequence). Germline trimming cut 4 bases from V and 3 bases from J; bases unmatched to any gene: 5. CDR3 residues: CASSYLTGGYEQYF. The CDR3, as DNA: TGTGCCAGCAGCTATTTAACAGGGGGCTACGAGCAGTACTTC.

V is TRBV19 and J is TRBJ2-7; perhaps TRBD1 as D (5 bases). This CDR3 region has 14 residues. V dropped 1 base and J dropped 2 bases, with 9 bases sitting between them. From germline, CDR1 is LNHDA and CDR2 SQIVND (reference sequence). CDR3 amino acids: CASSIVQGAYEQYF. The CDR3, as DNA: TGTGCCAGTAGTATAGTGCAGGGTGCCTACGAGCAGTACTTC.

This sequence joins TRBV6-5 and TRBJ1-1; no definite D call. The CDR3 totals 13 residues. V was shortened by 6 bases and J by 2 bases, with 10 bases between the two germline ends. Germline values: CDR1 MNHEY, CDR2 SVGAGI. CDR3 loop: CASRPSLNTEAFF. CDR3 DNA: TGTGCCAGCAGGCCCTCCCTCAACACTGAAGCTTTCTTT.

The chain combines TRBV7-2 with TRBJ1-2; D gene unclear. Trimming removed 4 bases at V and 8 bases at J, with 8 bases between. Germline V lookup: CDR1 SGHTA, CDR2 FQGNSA. This CDR3 is built from 11 residues. In nucleotides, the CDR3 is TGTGCCAGCAGCTCCGCTGGGGGCTACACCTTC. Protein: CASSSAGGYTF. The variable domain in full, with the rest retrieved from reference TRBV7-2 and TRBJ1-2, is GAGVSQSPSNKVTEKGKDVELRCDPISGHTALYWYRQSLGQGLEFLIYFQGNSAPDKSGLPSDRFSAERTGGSVSTLTIQRTQQEDSAVYLCASSSAGGYTFGSGTRLTVV.

This clone was counted between two and nine times. The CDR3 is CASRPPRGQGEKLFF. The CDR3 nucleotides read TGTGCCAGCAGGCCACCTAGGGGGCAGGGTGAAAAACTGTTTTTT. This sequence joins TRBV6-5 and TRBJ1-4, with 7 bases lining up with TRBD1. Germline V gene sequence: CDR1 MNHEY, CDR2 SVGAGI. V dropped 6 bases and J dropped 7; count of bases not matched to a gene: 11. This CDR3 spans 15 amino acids.

The V gene is TRBV4-1, the J gene TRBJ1-4; no reliable D call. V shed 4 bases and J shed 7 bases, with 22 bases lying between them. Germline V gene sequence: CDR1 MGHRA, CDR2 YSYEKL. CDR3 size: 17 residues. The CDR3 bases are TGCGCCAGCAGCCCCCTTTACGGCAGGTCAGTCGGTGAAAAACTGTTTTTT. As protein: CASSPLYGRSVGEKLFF.

The chain employs TRBV7-2 and TRBJ1-5; TRBD1 agrees at 8 bases. The CDR3 sequence is 16 residues long. V dropped 1 base and J dropped 3; count of bases not matched to a gene: 5. Germline CDR1 and CDR2: SGHTA and FQGNSA. The CDR3 protein is CASSLVADRDNQPQHF. The DNA of the CDR3 is TGTGCCAGCAGCTTAGTCGCGGACAGGGACAATCAGCCCCAGCATTTT.

The J gene is TRBJ1-2, the V gene TRBV6-6; D is uncertain. CDR3 length: 11 amino acids. V lost 10 bases, J lost 3 bases, and 9 bases lay in between. Germline-derived CDR1 and CDR2 are MNHNY and SVGAGI (reference sequence). This CDR3 reads CATGSDYGYTF. CDR3 nucleotides: TGTGCCACCGGGTCCGACTATGGCTACACCTTC.

This clone appeared a single time. The CDR3: CASSPTGSGGSYEQYF. Here the CDR3 DNA reads TGTGCCAGCAGCCCAACGGGTTCAGGGGGAAGCTACGAGCAGTACTTC. The chain links TRBV5-4 to TRBJ2-7; 7 bases are shared with TRBD1. CDR1 is SGHNT and CDR2 is YYREEE in the germline V gene (reference sequence). V trimming: 4 bases; J trimming: 3 bases; junction bases outside the gene matches: 13. This CDR3 contains 16 residues.

CDR3: CASSPNPLGDEQFF. DNA of the CDR3: TGCGCCAGCAGCCCGAATCCACTAGGCGATGAGCAGTTCTTC. The chain combines TRBV5-1 with TRBJ2-1; D possibly corresponds to TRBD2 (5 bases). The germline V and J ends were trimmed by 4 bases and 8 bases, with 16 bases remaining between them. CDR3 length: 14 amino acids. Germline values: CDR1 SGHRS, CDR2 YFSETQ. Together with reference TRBV5-1 and TRBJ2-1, the CDR3 gives the full variable domain: KAGVTQTPRYLIKTRGQQVTLSCSPISGHRSVSWYQQTPGQGLQFLFEYFSETQRNKGNFPGRFSGRQFSNSRSEMNVSTLELGDSALYLCASSPNPLGDEQFFGPGTRLTVL.

This chain links TRBV7-2 with TRBJ2-5; a weak D match, TRBD1 (6 bases). CDR1 is SGHTA and CDR2 is FQGNSA in the germline V gene. CDR3 length equals 16 residues. Trimming shortened V by 1 base and J by 5 bases, and 17 bases separated the two germline ends. The CDR3 nucleotides read TGTGCCAGCAGCTTAGAGAGGGGGAGTTTCGGTGAGACCCAGTACTTC. It encodes CASSLERGSFGETQYF.